Listed below are T cell receptor beta chains from one sample, sequenced in a study of blood T cell repertoires in COVID-19. Profiled with immunoSEQ multiplex PCR; TCRdb holds only in-frame clones, not every one. The table has approximately 220,000 clones, 84% seen once. The sequenced material came from peripheral blood. These receptors were collected from a woman aged 60 to 75 who had recovered from COVID-19. CDR3s include the opening cysteine and the closing phenylalanine or tryptophan. D genes are given only for firm matches. Clone size is not always given. Where it is, it says once, few, many or a class for expanded clones.

abundance	d_gene	j_gene	v_gene	CDR3nt	CDR3aa
NA	NA	TRBJ2-4	TRBV4-1	TGCGCCAGCAGCCAAGCACTAGCTCTAAAAAACATTCAGTACTTC	CASSQALALKNIQYF
once	NA	TRBJ1-2	TRBV20-1	TGCAGTGCTAGAGGCAGCTATGGCTACACCTTC	CSARGSYGYTF
NA	TRBD2	TRBJ2-2	TRBV9	TGTGCCAGCAGCGAGGGAGCGACGACTAGCGGTGCCCGGGGCACCGGGGAGCTGTTTTTT	CASSEGATTSGARGTGELFF
NA	NA	TRBJ1-1	TRBV10-3	TGTGCCATCAGTGGGCGGGGTGGGACCTCTGAAGCTTTCTTT	CAISGRGGTSEAFF
NA	NA	TRBJ1-2	TRBV5-4	TGTGCCAGCAAGGCGGGCTCCCTCTATGGCTACACCTTC	CASKAGSLYGYTF
NA	NA	TRBJ2-1	TRBV27	TGTGCCAGCGGTAAAGTGGCCCTCTACAATGAGCAGTTCTTC	CASGKVALYNEQFF
once	NA	TRBJ1-2	TRBV30	TGTGCCTGGATCCCCCCCGACAGAATTAACTATGGCTACACCTTC	CAWIPPDRINYGYTF
NA	NA	TRBJ2-5	TRBV29-1	TGCAGCGTTGAAGCTGAGCTAGAGACCCAGTACTTC	CSVEAELETQYF
NA	TRBD2	TRBJ2-3	TRBV3-1/TRBV3-2	TGTGCCAGCAGCTTAGGACTAGCGGGGGGAACCTCCCCGGATACGCAGTATTTT	CASSLGLAGGTSPDTQYF
NA	NA	TRBJ2-1	TRBV5-4	TGTGCCAGCAACCCCCCGGGAATTCCACTGAATGAGCAGTTCTTC	CASNPPGIPLNEQFF
NA	NA	TRBJ1-4	TRBV11-2	TGTGCCAGCAGCCCTTTTCCAGGGAGGGGAACTAATGAAAAACTGTTTTTT	CASSPFPGRGTNEKLFF
NA	TRBD1	TRBJ1-2	TRBV6-5	TGTGCCAGCACTTCCCCTGGGACAGGGTTGTATGGCTACACCTTC	CASTSPGTGLYGYTF
NA	TRBD1	TRBJ1-2	TRBV13	TGTGCCAGCAGCTCGTCTGATCGACAGGGGAACTATGGCTACACCTTC	CASSSSDRQGNYGYTF
NA	TRBD2	TRBJ2-5	TRBV9	TGTGCCAGCAGCCCTAGCGGGGCCCAAGAGACCCAGTACTTC	CASSPSGAQETQYF
NA	NA	TRBJ1-1	TRBV19	TGTGCCAGTAACAGGGAAAGGATGAACACTGAAGCTTTCTTT	CASNRERMNTEAFF
NA	TRBD1	TRBJ2-3	TRBV15	TGTGCCACCAGCAGAGCTAGGGGGCTGTCAGATACGCAGTATTTT	CATSRARGLSDTQYF
NA	NA	TRBJ2-3	TRBV6-5	TGTGCCAGCAGTTACTCAAGGGGGGGGCCAGATACGCAGTATTTT	CASSYSRGGPDTQYF